The source of this T cell receptor beta chain is a study of blood T cell repertoires in COVID-19. Study-level information: Acute and convalescent COVID-19 specimens originated in the United States, Italy and Spain. Sources were T cells, B-cell-depleted T cells, or PBMCs; the material itself was cDNA or gDNA.

Germline CDR1 SGHTA, CDR2 FQGNSA. Unmatched junction bases numbered 4, after V lost 1 base and J lost 6 bases. The CDR3 has 15 amino acids. Authors' processing steps: Amplified reference gene primers provided the basis for estimating nucleated cell counts. This table comes from immunoSEQ multiplex PCR, and its TCRdb copy is limited to in-frame clones, with some not included. The V and J calls and the clone size are those of that table, but D and trimming were determined from the DNA. Here the sample spans around 180,000 clones, around 89% being singletons. A few counts support this clone. The chain uses TRBV7-2 and TRBJ1-2, with 11 bases fitting TRBD1. The material sequenced was peripheral blood. The TCR comes from a woman in her 30s with acute or convalescent COVID-19. The CDR3 reads CASSLDGTGGNGYTF. CDR3 DNA sequence: TGTGCCAGCAGCTTAGATGGGACAGGGGGTAATGGCTACACCTTC.